These 17 T cell receptor beta chains were sequenced from one sample in a study of blood T cell repertoires in COVID-19. Clones were read by immunoSEQ multiplex PCR, and TCRdb kept only the in-frame ones, dropping some. The top ten hold approximately 25% of the sample, which has fewer than 85,000 clones, 70% to 80% seen once. The material sequenced was peripheral blood. These receptors all come from a man aged 55 to 70 with active or convalescent COVID-19.

The J gene is TRBJ2-5, the V gene TRBV7-3; no clear D gene. Between the trimmed V and J ends, which lost 1 base and 5 bases, there was a span of 8 bases. The CDR3 contains 13 residues. CDR1 and CDR2 (germline): SGHTA, FQGTGA. The chain's CDR3 is CASSLNSLETQYF. CDR3 sequence (DNA): TGTGCCAGCAGCTTAAACTCCCTGGAGACCCAGTACTTC.

The gene calls are TRBV6-1 and TRBJ2-4; D possibly corresponds to TRBD2 (6 bases). The CDR3 has 18 amino acids. With 1 base removed from V and 0 bases from J, the gap between germline ends came to 16 bases. Germline CDR1 is MNHNS and CDR2 is SASEGT. The CDR3 DNA sequence: TGTGCCAGCAGTGAAGAGGGACTTACCGTCCTAGCCAAAAACATTCAGTACTTC. Amino acid sequence: CASSEEGLTVLAKNIQYF.

This chain connects TRBV27 to TRBJ1-3, with unresolved D. Germline-derived CDR1 and CDR2 are MNHEY and SMNVEV (reference sequence). The CDR3 has 14 amino acids. Trimming cost V 4 bases and J 7 bases, with 14 bases left between them. The CDR3 DNA sequence: TGTGCCAGCAGTTCGGGGTTCGCGGGGAACACCATATATTTT. It encodes CASSSGFAGNTIYF.

This chain joins TRBV19 and TRBJ1-5; D gene uncertain. In germline, CDR1 is LNHDA, CDR2 SQIVND (reference sequence). The CDR3 has 17 residues. Trimming removed 2 bases at V and 0 bases at J, with 14 bases between. The CDR3 DNA is TGTGCCAGTAGTATACCCCGGCAGGTCTATAGCAATCAGCCCCAGCATTTT. It codes for CASSIPRQVYSNQPQHF.

J is TRBJ2-3 and V is TRBV6-5; TRBD2 aligns across 12 bases. This CDR3 is 14 amino acids long. Germline CDR1 is MNHEY and CDR2 is SVGAGI. The V gene end was trimmed by 11 bases and the J gene end by 2 bases; junction bases not matched to a gene: 5. The CDR3: CAGRLAGATDTQYF. CDR3 DNA sequence: TGTGCCGGAAGACTAGCGGGGGCCACAGATACGCAGTATTTT.

This clone was seen a few times. The chain has TRBV19 and TRBJ2-1, with 14 bases identical to TRBD2. Germline assignment: CDR1 LNHDA and CDR2 SQIVND (reference sequence). The CDR3 sequence is 15 residues long. With 6 bases clipped from V and 2 bases from J, the junction kept 0 bases outside the gene matches. The CDR3 DNA follows: TGTGCCAGTAGGGGACTAGCGGGGGCCTACAATGAGCAGTTCTTC. It yields the protein CASRGLAGAYNEQFF.

The rearrangement uses TRBV6-5 and TRBJ1-6; D may be TRBD1 (6 bases). This CDR3 is 14 amino acids long. V lost 6 bases, J lost 7 bases, and 13 bases lay in between. Looked up from germline, CDR1 is MNHEY and CDR2 is SVGAGI. CDR3 DNA sequence: TGTGCCAGCAGAAGCGGACAGTTGAATTCACCCCTCCACTTT. Its protein is CASRSGQLNSPLHF.

CDR3 DNA sequence: TGTGCCAGCCGATCACAGGGGAGACTTGACACCGGGGAGCTGTTTTTT. This encodes CASRSQGRLDTGELFF. The chain has TRBV27 and TRBJ2-2; 7 positions match TRBD1. The CDR3 sequence is 16 residues long. V trimming: 8 bases; J trimming: 3 bases; junction bases outside the gene matches: 12. Germline V CDR1 and CDR2: MNHEY, SMNVEV (reference sequence).

The chain has TRBV6-1 and TRBJ2-7, with a weak D call TRBD1 (5 bases). The CDR3 has 15 residues. CDR1 is MNHNS and CDR2 is SASEGT in the germline V gene. The V end was cut by 3 bases, the J end by 4 bases, with 16 bases between. CDR3 nucleotides: TGTGCCAGCAGTGAGGGGCAGGGCTTTGGATACGAGCAGTACTTC. Protein product: CASSEGQGFGYEQYF.

The chain is built from TRBV6-5 and TRBJ1-1; D not resolved. This CDR3 region has 14 residues. V was shortened by 4 bases and J by 5 bases, with 14 bases between the two germline ends. The germline gives CDR1 MNHEY, CDR2 SVGAGI. CDR3 nucleotide sequence: TGTGCCAGCAGTTTCTCCGAGCTGCAAACTGAAGCTTTCTTT. Translation: CASSFSELQTEAFF.

The gene calls are TRBV23-1 and TRBJ2-1; D not resolved. TRBV23-1 carries the ORF label, with uncertain function. The ends were cut back, 2 bases at V and 8 bases at J, with 13 bases in the middle. The CDR3 sequence is 14 residues long. CDR3 sequence: CASSQKTVPDEQFF. CDR3 in DNA: TGCGCCAGCAGTCAAAAAACAGTGCCCGATGAGCAGTTCTTC.

The V gene is TRBV5-1, the J gene TRBJ1-6; TRBD1 is a possible D gene (5 bases). The length of the CDR3 is 15 residues. V was clipped by 4 bases and J by 0 bases, with 8 bases between them. CDR1 and CDR2 from the germline V gene are SGHRS and YFSETQ. The CDR3 loop reads CASSTDSSYNSPLHF. The DNA of the CDR3 is TGCGCCAGCAGCACCGACAGCTCCTATAATTCACCCCTCCACTTT.

CDR3 protein: CSATTGYPAFF. The CDR3 coding sequence is TGCAGTGCTACTACAGGGTACCCAGCTTTCTTT. The rearrangement uses TRBV20-1 and TRBJ1-1; D is possibly TRBD1 (6 bases). Trimming took off 4 bases at V and 10 bases at J, with 13 bases between the two ends. This CDR3 contains 11 residues. Germline V gene data show CDR1 as DFQATT and CDR2 as SNEGSKA (reference sequence).

The CDR3 spells CASSPPTGWTEAFF. DNA for the CDR3: TGCGCCAGCAGCCCACCAACAGGGTGGACTGAAGCTTTCTTT. This chain links TRBV4-1 with TRBJ1-1; D possibly corresponds to TRBD1 (6 bases). This CDR3 comprises 14 residues. V lost 4 bases and J lost 5, with 14 bases in between. Per germline, CDR1 MGHRA and CDR2 YSYEKL.

The gene calls are TRBV3-1 (or the pseudogene TRBV3-2) and TRBJ2-1; 16 nucleotides agree with TRBD2. Germline CDR1 is LGHDT and CDR2 is YNNKEL (reference sequence). V lost 5 bases and J lost 9; bases outside the gene matches: 10. This CDR3 spans 17 amino acids. The CDR3 protein is CASSGRGTSGGAGEQFF. CDR3 DNA sequence: TGTGCCAGCAGCGGTAGAGGGACTAGCGGGGGGGCAGGTGAGCAGTTCTTC.

This clone was counted between two and nine times. The rearrangement uses TRBV5-1 and TRBJ1-1; the D gene is possibly TRBD1 (5 bases). This CDR3 is built from 14 residues. Germline V lookup: CDR1 SGHRS, CDR2 YFSETQ. Trimming shortened V by 3 bases and J by 0 bases, and 9 bases separated the two germline ends. The CDR3 sequence: CASSSRGVNTEAFF. Here the CDR3 DNA reads TGCGCCAGCAGCTCTCGGGGGGTGAACACTGAAGCTTTCTTT.

The genes are TRBV5-1 and TRBJ2-3; no firm D call. In germline, CDR1 is SGHRS, CDR2 YFSETQ. V lost 0 bases, J lost 2 bases, and 7 bases lay in between. This CDR3 comprises 14 residues. CDR3 region: CASSLGVITDTQYF. CDR3 nucleotides: TGCGCCAGCAGCTTGGGAGTGATCACAGATACGCAGTATTTT.